This T cell receptor (beta chain) originates from a study of Graves' ophthalmopathy and Graves' hyperthyroidism. Study in general: Blood was drawn at initial diagnosis, before any treatment.

The TCR beta CDR3 regions underwent amplification from RNA transcripts. HTBI-primed RT-PCR formed the first round, and a multiplex PCR formed the second. TCRdb called the multiplex PCR reads again in MiXCR, with one record for every CDR3 protein. The repertoire consists of a few hundred thousand distinct CDR3 sequences, with approximately 18% occurring once and the leading ten covering 2% to 3%. J gave up 7 bases and V 4 bases, and 8 bases lay outside the gene matches. This CDR3 is 15 amino acids long. Germline lookup yields CDR1 MNHEY and CDR2 SVGAGI. On this clonotype itself: What it recognizes is unknown.

Physicians reached a diagnosis by relying on clinical symptoms, serum thyroxine, TRAb, thyroid ultrasound and orbital computed tomography. Study-level results: Blood shared most expanded thyroid clonotypes above 0.001 frequency.

The chain employs TRBV6-5 and TRBJ2-1; 9 bases align to TRBD1. The clonotype originates from an adult woman with stable Graves' hyperthyroidism. Specimen: peripheral blood. CDR3 in amino acids: CASSSPGQGGNEQFF. The CDR3, as DNA: TGTGCCAGCAGTTCTCCGGGACAGGGTGGTAATGAGCAGTTCTTC.